The sequence of this T cell receptor (beta chain) was determined in a study of CD8 T cells in ankylosing spondylitis. Notes on the study in general: About 8 highly homologous variants made up a TCR beta motif that seemed to typify ankylosing spondylitis blood. Disease-linked clones, CD8+, were relatively rare in peripheral blood. Disease-linked clones were reportedly significantly enriched in matched ankylosing spondylitis synovial fluid.

Trimming stripped 3 bases from V and 12 bases from J, with 12 bases between. This CDR3 is 12 amino acids long. Quantitative molecular-barcoded 5'-RACE generated the TCR beta libraries. TCRdb re-called the 5' RACE reads with MiXCR, one entry per CDR3 protein. The sample yields about 360,000 distinct CDR3 sequences, 20% seen once. Note on this clonotype: What it recognizes is unknown.

J is TRBJ2-1 and V is TRBV12-3 or TRBV12-4; D uncertain. The clonotype was recovered from a male donor with ankylosing spondylitis or in good health (not recorded which). Input material: blood, either unsorted or a sorted T cell fraction (not recorded which). The CDR3 DNA reads as TGTGCCAGCAGTTTTGTGTCGAATACGCAGTTCTTC. It codes for CASSFVSNTQFF.